This record looks at one T cell receptor (beta chain) sequence and its context. Study processing details: Scientists estimated how many nucleated cells there were by amplifying reference gene primers. Generated by immunoSEQ multiplex PCR, the TCRdb table keeps only in-frame clones and is missing some. Clone size and the V and J calls come from that table; the DNA yielded D and trimming. The sample holds about 97,000 clones, 87% seen once. The data are from a study of blood T cell repertoires in COVID-19. CDR1 and CDR2 (germline): DFQATT, SNEGSKA (reference sequence). V dropped 3 bases and J dropped 3 bases, with 6 bases sitting between them. The CDR3 runs to 12 residues.

This TCR was recovered from a man aged 45-65 years with active COVID-19. This chain links TRBV20-1 with TRBJ2-1; D is undetermined. Source material: peripheral blood. CDR3 sequence: CSASSVYNEQFF. DNA of the CDR3: TGCAGTGCTAGTTCAGTCTACAATGAGCAGTTCTTC.